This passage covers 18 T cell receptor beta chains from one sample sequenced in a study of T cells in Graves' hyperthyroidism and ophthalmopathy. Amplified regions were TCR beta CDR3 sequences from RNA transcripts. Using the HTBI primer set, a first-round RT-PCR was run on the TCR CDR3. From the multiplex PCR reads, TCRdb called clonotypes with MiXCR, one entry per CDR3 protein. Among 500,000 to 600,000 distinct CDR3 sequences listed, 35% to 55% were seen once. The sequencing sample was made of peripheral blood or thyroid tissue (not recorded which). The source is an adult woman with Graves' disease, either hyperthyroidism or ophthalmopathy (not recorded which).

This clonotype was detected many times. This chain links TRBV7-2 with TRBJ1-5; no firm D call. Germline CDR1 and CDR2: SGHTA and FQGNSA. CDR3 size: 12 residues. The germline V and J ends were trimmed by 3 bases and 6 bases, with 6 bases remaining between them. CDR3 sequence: CASSFSGQPQHF. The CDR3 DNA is TGTGCCAGCAGCTTTTCGGGTCAGCCCCAGCATTTT.

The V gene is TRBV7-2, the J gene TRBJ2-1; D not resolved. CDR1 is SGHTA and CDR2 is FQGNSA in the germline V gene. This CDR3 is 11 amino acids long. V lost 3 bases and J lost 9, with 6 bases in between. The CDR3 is CASSFSTEQFF. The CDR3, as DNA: TGTGCCAGCAGCTTCTCGACTGAGCAGTTCTTC.

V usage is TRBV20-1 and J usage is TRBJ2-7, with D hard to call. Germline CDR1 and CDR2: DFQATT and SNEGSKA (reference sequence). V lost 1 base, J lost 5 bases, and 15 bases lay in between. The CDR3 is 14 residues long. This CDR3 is CSARGLLGSHEQYF. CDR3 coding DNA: TGCAGTGCTAGAGGTCTATTGGGGTCCCACGAGCAGTACTTC.

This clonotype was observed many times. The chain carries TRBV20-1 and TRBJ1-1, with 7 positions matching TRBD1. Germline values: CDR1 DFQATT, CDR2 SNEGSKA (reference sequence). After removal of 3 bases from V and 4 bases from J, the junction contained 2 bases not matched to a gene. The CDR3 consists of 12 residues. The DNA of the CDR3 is TGCAGTGCTAGCGACAGGGCCACTGAAGCTTTCTTT. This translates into CSASDRATEAFF.

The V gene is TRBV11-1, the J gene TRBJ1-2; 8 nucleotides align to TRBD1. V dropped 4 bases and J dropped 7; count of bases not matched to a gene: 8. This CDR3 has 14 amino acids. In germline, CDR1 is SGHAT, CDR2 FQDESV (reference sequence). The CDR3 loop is CASSYRDRGSGYTF. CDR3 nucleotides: TGTGCCAGCAGCTACCGTGACAGGGGAAGTGGCTACACCTTC.

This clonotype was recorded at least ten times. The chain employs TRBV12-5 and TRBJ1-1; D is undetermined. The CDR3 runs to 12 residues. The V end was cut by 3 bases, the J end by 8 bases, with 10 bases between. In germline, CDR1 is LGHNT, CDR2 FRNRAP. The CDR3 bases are TGTGCTAGTGGTTTCTATGACGGAGAAGCTTTCTTT. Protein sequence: CASGFYDGEAFF.

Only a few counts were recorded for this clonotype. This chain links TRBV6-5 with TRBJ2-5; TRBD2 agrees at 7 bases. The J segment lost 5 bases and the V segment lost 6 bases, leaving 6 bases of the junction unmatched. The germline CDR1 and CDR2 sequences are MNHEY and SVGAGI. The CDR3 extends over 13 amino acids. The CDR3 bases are TGTGCCAGCAGCGCCGGGGGGACGGAGACCCAGTACTTC. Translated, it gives CASSAGGTETQYF.

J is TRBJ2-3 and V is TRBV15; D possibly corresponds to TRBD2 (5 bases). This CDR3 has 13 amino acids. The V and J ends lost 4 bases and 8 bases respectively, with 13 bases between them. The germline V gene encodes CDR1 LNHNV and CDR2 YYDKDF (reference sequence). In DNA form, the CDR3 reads TGTGCCACCAGCAATTCAGCTGGAGGTACGCAGTATTTT. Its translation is CATSNSAGGTQYF.

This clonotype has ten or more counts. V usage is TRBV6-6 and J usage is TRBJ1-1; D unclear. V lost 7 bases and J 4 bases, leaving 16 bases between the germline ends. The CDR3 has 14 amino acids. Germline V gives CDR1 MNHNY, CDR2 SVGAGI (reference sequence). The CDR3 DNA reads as TGTGCCAGCAATCCACCAGATACCCCCACTGAAGCTTTCTTT. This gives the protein CASNPPDTPTEAFF.

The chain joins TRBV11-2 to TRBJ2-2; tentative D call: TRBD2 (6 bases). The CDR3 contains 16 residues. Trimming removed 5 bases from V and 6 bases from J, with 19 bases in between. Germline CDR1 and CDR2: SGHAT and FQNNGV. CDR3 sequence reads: CASSDWTGEAAGELFF. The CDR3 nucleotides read TGTGCCAGCAGCGATTGGACGGGAGAGGCCGCCGGGGAGCTGTTTTTT.

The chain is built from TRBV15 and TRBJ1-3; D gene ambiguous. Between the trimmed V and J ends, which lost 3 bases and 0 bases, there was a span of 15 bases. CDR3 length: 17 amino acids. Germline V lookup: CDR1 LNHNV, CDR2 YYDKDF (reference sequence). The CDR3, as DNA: TGTGCCACCAGCAGCGAACGGACGGATACCTCTGGAAACACCATATATTTT. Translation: CATSSERTDTSGNTIYF.

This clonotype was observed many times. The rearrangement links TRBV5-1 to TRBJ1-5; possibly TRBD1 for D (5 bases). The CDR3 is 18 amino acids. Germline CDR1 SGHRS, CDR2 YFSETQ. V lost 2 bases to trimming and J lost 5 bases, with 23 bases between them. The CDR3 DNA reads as TGCGCCAGCAGCTTTATACCCCTGGACGTGGGGCTTTATCAGCCCCAGCATTTT. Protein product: CASSFIPLDVGLYQPQHF.

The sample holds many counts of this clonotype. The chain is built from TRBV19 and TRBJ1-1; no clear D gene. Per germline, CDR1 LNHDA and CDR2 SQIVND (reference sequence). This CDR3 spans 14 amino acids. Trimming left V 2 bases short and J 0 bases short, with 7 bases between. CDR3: CASSIRTMNTEAFF. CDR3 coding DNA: TGTGCCAGTAGTATAAGAACCATGAACACTGAAGCTTTCTTT. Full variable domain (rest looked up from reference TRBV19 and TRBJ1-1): DGGITQSPKYLFRKEGQNVTLSCEQNLNHDAMYWYRQDPGQGLRLIYYSQIVNDFQKGDIAEGYSVSREKKESFPLTVTSAQKNPTAFYLCASSIRTMNTEAFFGQGTRLTVV.

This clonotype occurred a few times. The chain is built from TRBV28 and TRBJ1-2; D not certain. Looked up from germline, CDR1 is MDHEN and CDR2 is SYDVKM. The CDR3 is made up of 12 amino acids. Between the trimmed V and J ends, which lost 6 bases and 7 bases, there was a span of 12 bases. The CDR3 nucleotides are TGTGCCAGCAGCGGGGAGGTCAGTGGCTACACCTTC. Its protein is CASSGEVSGYTF.

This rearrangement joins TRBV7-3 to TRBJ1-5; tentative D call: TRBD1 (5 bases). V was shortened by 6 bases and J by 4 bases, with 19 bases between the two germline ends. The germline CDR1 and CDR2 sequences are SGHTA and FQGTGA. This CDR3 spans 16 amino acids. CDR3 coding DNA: TGTGCCAGCAGTGCCAGGGTCTCGGGGAGAAATCAGCCCCAGCATTTT. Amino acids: CASSARVSGRNQPQHF.

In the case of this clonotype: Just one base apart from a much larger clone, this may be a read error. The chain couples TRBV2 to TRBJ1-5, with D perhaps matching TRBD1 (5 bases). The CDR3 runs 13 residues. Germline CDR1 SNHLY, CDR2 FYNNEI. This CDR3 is CTSGGQSDQPQHF. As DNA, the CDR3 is TGCACCAGCGGCGGACAATCTGATCAGCCCCAGCATTTT.

The CDR3 is CATSRDVGLPKETQYF. For the CDR3, the DNA is TGTGCCACCAGCAGAGATGTCGGGCTTCCGAAGGAGACCCAGTACTTC. This chain uses TRBV15 with TRBJ2-5; the D is unclear. This CDR3 comprises 16 residues. Per the germline V gene, CDR1 is LNHNV and CDR2 is YYDKDF (reference sequence). V lost 0 bases and J 5 bases, leaving 16 bases between the germline ends.

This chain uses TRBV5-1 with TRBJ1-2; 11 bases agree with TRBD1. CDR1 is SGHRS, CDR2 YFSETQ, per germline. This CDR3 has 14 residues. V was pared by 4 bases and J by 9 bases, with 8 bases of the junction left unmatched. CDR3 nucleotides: TGCGCCAGCAGCAGGGACAGGGGGACGTATTGCTACACCTTC. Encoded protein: CASSRDRGTYCYTF.